A single sample gave rise to the 14 T cell receptor beta chains below, sequenced in a study of shared clonotypes between healthy human individuals. TCRdb's copy holds only in-frame clones and misses some; the assay was immunoSEQ multiplex PCR. The repertoire consists of 980,000 or so clones, with 76% occurring once and the leading ten covering approximately 1.5%. The sample taken for sequencing was memory CD4+ T cells sorted from blood. The subset was: CD45RA-negative fraction. The receptor set was obtained from a man aged 18 to 30 in good health.

This chain connects TRBV18 to TRBJ2-3, with a tentative D call TRBD2 (6 bases). With 2 bases removed from V and 0 bases from J, the gap between germline ends came to 12 bases. The CDR3 is made up of 16 amino acids. The germline gives CDR1 KGHSH, CDR2 LQKENI. The CDR3 loop is CASSPASGLSTDTQYF. The CDR3 nucleotides are TGTGCCAGCTCACCAGCCAGCGGGCTTAGCACAGATACGCAGTATTTT.

The chain combines TRBV9 with TRBJ2-2; D is possibly TRBD1 (6 bases). This CDR3 is built from 15 residues. Germline V gene lookup returns CDR1 SGDLS and CDR2 YYNGEE. The germline V and J ends were trimmed by 5 bases and 0 bases, with 11 bases remaining between them. The CDR3 DNA sequence: TGTGCCAGCAGAGCCGGGACATCGAACACCGGGGAGCTGTTTTTT. It specifies CASRAGTSNTGELFF.

V and J are TRBV5-1 and TRBJ2-7; possible D gene TRBD2, 5 bases. Germline V gene sequence: CDR1 SGHRS, CDR2 YFSETQ. V was cut by 0 bases and J by 0 bases, with 13 bases left in between. This CDR3 region has 16 residues. CDR3 in amino acids: CASSLAKGVGSYEQYF. The CDR3 nucleotides are TGCGCCAGCAGCTTGGCCAAGGGAGTAGGCTCCTACGAGCAGTACTTC.

This chain links TRBV28 with TRBJ1-2, with 12 bases matching TRBD1. CDR1 and CDR2 (germline): MDHEN, SYDVKM. CDR3 length: 16 residues. Germline trimming cut 6 bases from V and 7 bases from J; bases unmatched to any gene: 12. CDR3 DNA sequence: TGTGCCAGCAGCAATGCTCCGGGACAGGGGGCCTTTGGCTACACCTTC. Translation gives CASSNAPGQGAFGYTF.

V usage is TRBV18 and J usage is TRBJ2-3; TRBD1 aligns across 8 bases. J was trimmed by 2 bases and V by 5 bases; bases with no gene match: 6. Germline V gene sequence: CDR1 KGHSH, CDR2 LQKENI. The CDR3 runs to 15 residues. In nucleotides, the CDR3 is TGTGCCAGCTCATACCGACAGGGGAACACAGATACGCAGTATTTT. Protein: CASSYRQGNTDTQYF.

In this sample, this clone turned up a few times. CDR3 in DNA: TGTGCCAGCAGTGAACTGGGCCTGCGTGAAAAACTGTTTTTT. Translating it yields CASSELGLREKLFF. This sequence joins TRBV2 and TRBJ1-4; D ambiguous. CDR1 and CDR2 from the germline V gene are SNHLY and FYNNEI. The CDR3 contains 14 residues. Trimming stripped 2 bases from V and 7 bases from J, with 11 bases between.

The chain combines TRBV14 with TRBJ2-7; D unclear. This CDR3 has 14 amino acids. V lost 2 bases to trimming and J lost 5 bases, with 13 bases between them. Per germline, CDR1 SGHDN and CDR2 FVKESK. CDR3 DNA sequence: TGTGCCAGCAGCCAATATCTAGGCATCCACGAGCAGTACTTC. Encoded protein: CASSQYLGIHEQYF.

The chain carries TRBV7-2 and TRBJ2-5, with a weak D call TRBD2 (6 bases). V was clipped by 2 bases and J by 3 bases, with 13 bases between them. From germline, CDR1 is SGHTA and CDR2 FQGNSA. The length of the CDR3 is 15 residues. The CDR3 DNA reads TGTGCCAGCAGCTTAAGACCGGCGGGAAAAGAGACCCAGTACTTC. Translating it yields CASSLRPAGKETQYF.

The chain couples TRBV7-2 to TRBJ2-1; D is ambiguous. Germline V CDR1 and CDR2: SGHTA, FQGNSA. The CDR3 runs to 13 residues. Trimming took off 0 bases at V and 3 bases at J, with 3 bases between the two ends. CDR3 sequence reads: CASSLANYNEQFF. CDR3 nucleotides: TGTGCCAGCAGCTTAGCAAACTACAATGAGCAGTTCTTC. Looking up the rest from reference TRBV7-2 and TRBJ2-1 gives the full variable domain: GAGVSQSPSNKVTEKGKDVELRCDPISGHTALYWYRQSLGQGLEFLIYFQGNSAPDKSGLPSDRFSAERTGGSVSTLTIQRTQQEDSAVYLCASSLANYNEQFFGPGTRLTVL.

The chain carries TRBV18 and TRBJ1-1, with no clear D. This CDR3 has 14 amino acids. CDR1 and CDR2 (germline): KGHSH, LQKENI. V was clipped by 3 bases and J by 0 bases, with 8 bases between them. Here the CDR3 DNA reads TGTGCCAGCTCACCCCAGGAGTTGAACACTGAAGCTTTCTTT. Translated, it gives CASSPQELNTEAFF.

V gene TRBV5-1 combines with J gene TRBJ1-2; D remains unclear. Germline V gives CDR1 SGHRS, CDR2 YFSETQ. This CDR3 has 16 residues. Between the trimmed V and J ends, which lost 3 bases and 5 bases, there was a span of 20 bases. The CDR3 sequence is CASSSLAAPGGYGYTF. In nucleotides, the CDR3 is TGCGCCAGCAGCTCCTTGGCAGCCCCAGGAGGATATGGCTACACCTTC.

This clone appeared a single time. The chain joins TRBV5-1 to TRBJ1-1; TRBD1 matches 9 bases. The CDR3 is made up of 15 amino acids. Germline assignment: CDR1 SGHRS and CDR2 YFSETQ. J was trimmed by 4 bases and V by 1 base; bases with no gene match: 5. CDR3 sequence reads: CASSLMGTGSTEAFF. The CDR3 region has the DNA TGCGCCAGCAGCTTGATGGGGACAGGGAGCACTGAAGCTTTCTTT.

The chain joins TRBV28 to TRBJ1-3; D might be TRBD1 (6 bases). Germline V CDR1 and CDR2: MDHEN, SYDVKM. The CDR3 extends over 14 amino acids. Trimming left V 6 bases short and J 4 bases short, with 13 bases between. In DNA, the CDR3 is TGTGCCAGCAGCACGACAGGTGGGGGAAACACCATATATTTT. This sequence encodes CASSTTGGGNTIYF.

The chain couples TRBV7-2 to TRBJ2-1; D remains unclear. Trimming took 8 bases from V and 6 from J, leaving 17 bases between them. The CDR3 covers 14 residues. Germline V gene sequence: CDR1 SGHTA, CDR2 FQGNSA. The CDR3 reads CASLFQRTGNEQFF. As DNA, the CDR3 is TGTGCCAGCCTATTCCAGCGTACGGGCAATGAGCAGTTCTTC.